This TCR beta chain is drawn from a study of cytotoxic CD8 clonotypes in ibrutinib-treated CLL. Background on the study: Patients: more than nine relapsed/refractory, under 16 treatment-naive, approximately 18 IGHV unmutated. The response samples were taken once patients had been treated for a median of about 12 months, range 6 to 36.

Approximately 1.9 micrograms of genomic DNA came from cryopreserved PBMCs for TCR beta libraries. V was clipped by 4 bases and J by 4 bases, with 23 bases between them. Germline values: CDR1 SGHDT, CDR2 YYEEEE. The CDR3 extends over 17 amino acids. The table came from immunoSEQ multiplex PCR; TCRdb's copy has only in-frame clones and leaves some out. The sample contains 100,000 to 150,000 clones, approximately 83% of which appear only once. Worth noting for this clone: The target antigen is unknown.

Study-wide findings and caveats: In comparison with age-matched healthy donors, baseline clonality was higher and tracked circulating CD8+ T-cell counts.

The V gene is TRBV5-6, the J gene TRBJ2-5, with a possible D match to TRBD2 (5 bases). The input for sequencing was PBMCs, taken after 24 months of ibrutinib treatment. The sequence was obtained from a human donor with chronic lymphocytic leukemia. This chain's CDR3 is CASSLTHKDLDGETQYF. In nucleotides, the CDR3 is TGTGCCAGCAGCCTTACTCATAAGGACTTAGATGGAGAGACCCAGTACTTC.